Listed below are T cell receptor beta chains from one sample, sequenced in a study of T cell responses to AZD1222 COVID-19 vaccine. Method: immunoSEQ multiplex PCR; TCRdb's copy keeps in-frame clones and lacks some. The sample records around 66,000 clones, roughly 78% being singletons. The sequencing used peripheral blood, collected on day 0 of MenACWY control vaccination. The receptors were gathered from an adult in good health. The CDR3 runs from the conserved cysteine through the conserved F or W. D genes are given only for firm matches. Some rows have no size entry. The others give once, few or many, or a class for an expanded clone.

J gene | D gene | clone size | V gene | CDR3 protein | CDR3 DNA
TRBJ1-5 | NA | NA | TRBV13 | CASSLGRGKNQPQHF | TGTGCCAGCAGCTTAGGTAGGGGGAAGAATCAGCCCCAGCATTTT
TRBJ2-1 | NA | NA | TRBV3-1/TRBV3-2 | CASSQEANAYNEQFF | TGTGCCAGCAGCCAAGAGGCCAATGCCTACAATGAGCAGTTCTTC
TRBJ2-7 | NA | NA | TRBV3-1/TRBV3-2 | CASSPSFGSSGQYF | TGTGCCAGCAGCCCATCCTTTGGCAGCTCAGGGCAGTACTTC
TRBJ1-1 | NA | NA | TRBV6-5 | CASRSGPHTEAFF | TGTGCCAGCAGATCCGGGCCCCACACTGAAGCTTTCTTT
TRBJ1-2 | TRBD1 | NA | TRBV28 | CASRSPGQPSNYGYTF | TGTGCCAGCAGATCACCGGGACAGCCATCTAACTATGGCTACACCTTC
TRBJ1-1 | NA | NA | TRBV10-3 | CAITGAANTEAFF | TGTGCCATCACAGGAGCAGCGAACACTGAAGCTTTCTTT
TRBJ1-1 | NA | NA | TRBV2 | CASSADGVTEAFF | TGTGCCAGCAGTGCCGATGGGGTCACTGAAGCTTTCTTT
TRBJ2-1 | NA | NA | TRBV6-1 | CASSETSSYNEQFF | TGTGCCAGCAGTGAAACCAGCTCCTACAATGAGCAGTTCTTC
TRBJ1-2 | NA | NA | TRBV2 | CASSDGGYANYGYTF | TGTGCCAGCAGTGACGGGGGGTACGCTAACTATGGCTACACCTTC
TRBJ1-2 | TRBD1 | NA | TRBV7-9 | CASSGDRGEGYTF | TGTGCCAGCAGCGGGGACAGGGGGGAAGGCTACACCTTC
TRBJ1-4 | TRBD1 | NA | TRBV7-8 | CASSPDRGSEKLFF | TGTGCCAGCAGCCCTGACAGGGGGAGCGAAAAACTGTTTTTT
TRBJ2-1 | TRBD2 | NA | TRBV18 | CASSPGLTGAGGYNEQFF | TGTGCCAGCTCCCCAGGGTTGACTGGAGCGGGAGGTTACAATGAGCAGTTCTTC
TRBJ1-1 | NA | few | TRBV2 | CASSSTVPGAFF | TGTGCCAGCAGCAGTACGGTTCCTGGGGCTTTCTTT
TRBJ1-6 | NA | NA | TRBV15 | CATSIGNSPLHF | TGTGCCACCAGCATCGGAAATTCACCCCTCCACTTT
TRBJ1-3 | NA | medium-sized | TRBV6-5 | CASSDSRLAGNTIYF | TGTGCCAGCAGTGACTCTAGACTTGCCGGAAACACCATATATTTT
TRBJ2-1 | TRBD1 | NA | TRBV6-6 | CASSLSMPWTGASNEQFF | TGTGCCAGCAGTCTGAGTATGCCATGGACAGGGGCTTCCAATGAGCAGTTCTTC
TRBJ2-1 | TRBD2 | NA | TRBV5-8 | CASSLYGLAGGRSYNEQFF | TGTGCCAGCAGCTTATACGGACTAGCGGGGGGGCGGTCTTACAATGAGCAGTTCTTC
TRBJ2-2 | NA | NA | TRBV5-4 | CASSFGPAGTGELFF | TGTGCCAGCAGCTTCGGTCCCGCGGGGACCGGGGAGCTGTTTTTT
TRBJ1-4 | NA | NA | TRBV6-1 | CASSEGKWFEKLFF | TGTGCCAGCAGTGAGGGGAAATGGTTTGAAAAACTGTTTTTT
TRBJ2-1 | NA | NA | TRBV5-1 | CASSVDLDRNEQFF | TGCGCCAGCTCAGTGGACCTAGATCGCAATGAGCAGTTCTTC
TRBJ1-2 | NA | NA | TRBV20-1 | CSASFATQNYGYTF | TGCAGTGCTAGTTTTGCCACTCAGAACTATGGCTACACCTTC
TRBJ1-2 | TRBD1 | NA | TRBV6-2/TRBV6-3 | CASSRYRGLVIGGNYGYTF | TGTGCCAGCAGCCGCTACAGGGGTCTTGTCATAGGGGGCAACTATGGCTACACCTTC
TRBJ1-2 | TRBD1 | NA | TRBV7-2 | CASSRGQGHGYTF | TGTGCCAGCAGCCGGGGACAGGGGCATGGCTACACCTTC
TRBJ2-1 | TRBD2 | NA | TRBV7-2 | CASSPRLAPEQFF | TGTGCCAGCAGCCCCAGACTAGCTCCGGAGCAGTTCTTC